Listed below are T cell receptor beta chains from one sample, sequenced in a study of cytomegalovirus exposure and HLA in healthy donors. Some clones are missing from TCRdb's copy, which holds only in-frame ones; the method was immunoSEQ multiplex PCR. The data show 90,000 to 130,000 clones, with over 60% seen just once and around 2.9% held by the top ten. Sequencing was done on a sample of PBMCs. The receptor source for this set is an older woman in good health and CMV-seropositive. Both conserved end residues are part of each CDR3. D genes are given only for firm matches. The size of a clone is reported for some rows only, either as once, few or many, or as a class for expanded clones.

TGTGCCAGCAGGGTAGCTAGCGGGATAGGTACGCAGTATTTT,CASRVASGIGTQYF,TRBV9,TRBD2,14,-,TRBJ2-3
TGCGCCTGCACAGCGGGGACCTACAATGAGCAGTTCTTC,CACTAGTYNEQFF,TRBV5-1,TRBD2,13,-,TRBJ2-1
TGTGCCAGCAGCGTAGCGGAGAGCTATGGCTACACCTTC,CASSVAESYGYTF,TRBV9,-,13,once,TRBJ1-2
TGTGCCATCAGTGGACAGGACAGGGGGGAAGGCTATGGCTACACCTTC,CAISGQDRGEGYGYTF,TRBV10-3,TRBD1,16,-,TRBJ1-2
TGTGCCAGCTCACCACTGGAGGGGACTGAAGCTTTCTTT,CASSPLEGTEAFF,TRBV18,-,13,-,TRBJ1-1
TGCGCCAGCAGCTTGGGAATCGCTACCTACAATGAGCAGTTCTTC,CASSLGIATYNEQFF,TRBV5-1,-,15,-,TRBJ2-1
TGTGCCAGCAGCAAAGCCGAATTCGAGCAGTACTTC,CASSKAEFEQYF,TRBV5-6,-,12,few,TRBJ2-7
TGTGCCAGTAGTATAGAGGCAGGGCGCAATCAGCCCCAGCATTTT,CASSIEAGRNQPQHF,TRBV19,-,15,-,TRBJ1-5
TGTGCCGTCTCACCTAGCGGACCTAGCACAGATACGCAGTATTTT,CAVSPSGPSTDTQYF,TRBV7-2,TRBD2,15,-,TRBJ2-3
TGTGCCAGCAGCTCAAACCGGGACAGCGCCTACGAGCAGTACTTC,CASSSNRDSAYEQYF,TRBV5-4,TRBD1,15,-,TRBJ2-7
TGTGCCAGCAGCTTAGCCGGGGTTAATCAGCCCCAGCATTTT,CASSLAGVNQPQHF,TRBV7-6,-,14,-,TRBJ1-5
TGCGCCAGCAGCTTGGCTATTGCGGGAGGCCCAGATACGCAGTATTTT,CASSLAIAGGPDTQYF,TRBV5-1,TRBD2,16,once,TRBJ2-3
TGTGCCAGCAGTCTCGAGGGACTAGCGGGAGAGCGTGAGCAGTTCTTC,CASSLEGLAGEREQFF,TRBV28,TRBD2,16,-,TRBJ2-1
TGTGCCAGCAGCTCCCCCCCGACAGGCGTCTACGAGCAGTACTTC,CASSSPPTGVYEQYF,TRBV13,-,15,-,TRBJ2-7
TGTGCCAGCACGATCCAGGGGACTAGCGGACAAAACATTCAGTACTTC,CASTIQGTSGQNIQYF,TRBV2,TRBD2,16,-,TRBJ2-4
TGTGCCAGCAGCGTACTTGCTAGCGGGAGAAAGCATGAGCAGTTCTTC,CASSVLASGRKHEQFF,TRBV9,TRBD2,16,-,TRBJ2-1
TGCGCCAGCAGCGAGGCGCGCGGTAACTATGGCTACACCTTC,CASSEARGNYGYTF,TRBV5-1,-,14,-,TRBJ1-2
TGTGCCAGCAGCCAAGATCGGGAATCAGCGGGACTTTCCTACAATGAGCAGTTCTTC,CASSQDRESAGLSYNEQFF,TRBV4-2,TRBD2,19,-,TRBJ2-1
TGCGCCAGCAGCCCCATGCCCCATGCAGGGGAAACTGAAGCTTTCTTT,CASSPMPHAGETEAFF,TRBV4-1,-,16,few,TRBJ1-1
TGTGCCAGCAGTTCACACAGCCGTAATCAGCCCCAGCATTTT,CASSSHSRNQPQHF,TRBV28,-,14,-,TRBJ1-5
TGTGCCAGCAGCGCCCCTACAGGGGGACTCCAAGAGACCCAGTACTTC,CASSAPTGGLQETQYF,TRBV9,TRBD1,16,-,TRBJ2-5
TGTGCTAGTGGTGGACCTGGGGGGGACGAGACCCAGTACTTC,CASGGPGGDETQYF,TRBV12-5,TRBD2,14,-,TRBJ2-5
TGTGCCAGCAGTCGAGTACAGGGGTTTGACTACACCTTC,CASSRVQGFDYTF,TRBV27,TRBD1,13,-,TRBJ1-2
TGTGCCAGCAGTGGACTAGCGGGGAACAATGAGCAGTTCTTC,CASSGLAGNNEQFF,TRBV25-1,TRBD2,14,-,TRBJ2-1
TGTGCCTGGAGTGTACGACTACAAGAGACCCAGTACTTC,CAWSVRLQETQYF,TRBV30,-,13,once,TRBJ2-5
TGCGCCAGCAGCTTGGCACCGGGGAGCTCCTACAATGAGCAGTTCTTC,CASSLAPGSSYNEQFF,TRBV5-1,-,16,-,TRBJ2-1
TGTGCCAGCAGTACTAGCGGGAGTTACGAGCAGTACTTC,CASSTSGSYEQYF,TRBV25-1,TRBD2,13,once,TRBJ2-7
TGTGCCAGCAGCTTACAGAGGGCTGAGCAGTTCTTC,CASSLQRAEQFF,TRBV7-2,-,12,once,TRBJ2-1
TGTGCCAGCAGGTCCAGGGACAGGGTATTGTTTGGCTACACCTTC,CASRSRDRVLFGYTF,TRBV5-6,TRBD1,15,few,TRBJ1-2
TGCGCCAGCAGCCAAGATGTGCGGGAGGGCTCCTACGAGCAGTACTTC,CASSQDVREGSYEQYF,TRBV4-1,TRBD2,16,-,TRBJ2-7
TGTGCCTGGAGTAGGGGTGGTGGCTACACCTTC,CAWSRGGGYTF,TRBV30,-,11,-,TRBJ1-2
TGTGCCAGCAGCTTATTTAGCATGGATACGCAGTATTTT,CASSLFSMDTQYF,TRBV7-9,-,13,once,TRBJ2-3
TGTGCCAGTAGTTCTTCCGGGACTACAGGTACGCAGTATTTT,CASSSSGTTGTQYF,TRBV19,TRBD2,14,-,TRBJ2-3
TGTGCCACTCAGGGGTTCGTAGGCATATATTTT,CATQGFVGIYF,TRBV11-2,-,11,-,TRBJ1-3
TGTGCCACCAGCCCAGGGTTGAACACTGAAGCTTTCTTT,CATSPGLNTEAFF,TRBV19,-,13,-,TRBJ1-1